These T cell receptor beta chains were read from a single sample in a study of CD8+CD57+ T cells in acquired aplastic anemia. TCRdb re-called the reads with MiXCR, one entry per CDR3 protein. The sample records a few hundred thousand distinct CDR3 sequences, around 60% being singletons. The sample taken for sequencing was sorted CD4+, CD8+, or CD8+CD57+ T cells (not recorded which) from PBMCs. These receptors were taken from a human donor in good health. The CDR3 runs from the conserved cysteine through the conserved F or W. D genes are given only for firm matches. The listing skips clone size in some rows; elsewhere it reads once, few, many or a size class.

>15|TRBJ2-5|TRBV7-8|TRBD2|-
CASGFSGGGAEAQYF
TGTGCCTCCGGATTTAGCGGGGGGGGGGCGGAGGCCCAGTACTTC
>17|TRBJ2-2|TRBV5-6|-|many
CASSLAILVENTGELFF
TGTGCCAGCAGCTTGGCGATCCTCGTCGAGAACACCGGGGAGCTGTTTTTT
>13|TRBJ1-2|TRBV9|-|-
CASSVDGSYGYTF
TGTGCCAGCAGCGTAGACGGAAGCTATGGCTACACCTTC
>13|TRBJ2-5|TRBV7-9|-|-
CASSGQYQETQYF
TGTGCCAGCAGCGGTCAGTACCAAGAGACCCAGTACTTC
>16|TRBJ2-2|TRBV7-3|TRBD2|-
CASSPSSGSYTGELFF
TGTGCCAGCAGCCCCTCTAGCGGGAGTTACACCGGGGAGCTGTTTTTT
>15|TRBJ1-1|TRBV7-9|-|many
CASSLEGQLYTEAFF
TGTGCCAGCAGCCTAGAGGGTCAGCTCTACACTGAAGCTTTCTTT
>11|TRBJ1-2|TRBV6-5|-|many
CASSPGGGYTF
TGTGCCAGCAGCCCGGGGGGTGGCTACACCTTC
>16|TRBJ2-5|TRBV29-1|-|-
CSVAGVVQTIQETQYF
TGCAGCGTTGCAGGGGTGGTGCAGACAATACAAGAGACCCAGTACTTC
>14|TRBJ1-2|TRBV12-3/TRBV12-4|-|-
CASSYLLREGGYTF
TGTGCCAGCAGTTACTTGTTGCGAGAGGGCGGCTACACCTTC
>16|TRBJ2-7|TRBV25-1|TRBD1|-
CASSEWAGQDVEEQYF
TGTGCCAGCAGTGAATGGGCGGGACAGGACGTTGAGGAGCAGTACTTC
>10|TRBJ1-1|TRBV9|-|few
CASSHGGAFF
TGTGCCAGCAGCCACGGTGGAGCTTTCTTT
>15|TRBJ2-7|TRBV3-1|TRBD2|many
CASSRDSGSPYEQYF
TGTGCCAGCAGCCGGGATAGCGGGAGCCCCTACGAGCAGTACTTC
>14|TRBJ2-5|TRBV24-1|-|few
CATSGGTEEETQYF
TGTGCCACCTCCGGGGGGACAGAGGAAGAGACCCAGTACTTC
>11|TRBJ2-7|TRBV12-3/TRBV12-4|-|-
CASSFLNEQYF
TGTGCCAGCAGTTTTTTGAACGAGCAGTACTTC
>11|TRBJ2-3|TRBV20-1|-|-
CSADSRDTQYF
TGCAGTGCCGATTCACGGGATACGCAGTATTTT
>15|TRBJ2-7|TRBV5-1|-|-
CASSLRSAGTYEQYF
TGCGCCAGCAGCTTGAGATCGGCGGGAACCTACGAGCAGTACTTC
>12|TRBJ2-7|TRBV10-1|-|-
CASSPEILEQYF
TGCGCCAGCAGCCCCGAGATCCTCGAGCAGTACTTC
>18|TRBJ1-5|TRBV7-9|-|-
CASSLGAGDFTAAQPQHF
TGTGCCAGCAGCTTAGGGGCCGGGGACTTTACTGCGGCTCAGCCCCAGCATTTT
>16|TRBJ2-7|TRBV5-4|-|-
CASSLRSTDPKGEQYF
TGTGCCAGCAGCTTGCGAAGCACAGACCCAAAGGGCGAGCAGTACTTC
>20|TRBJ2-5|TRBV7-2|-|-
CASISGLYTGEDYFKETQYF
TGTGCCAGCATCTCAGGACTGTACACCGGGGAGGACTATTTTAAAGAGACCCAGTACTTC
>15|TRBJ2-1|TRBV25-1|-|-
CSAATPAVSYNEQFF
TGCAGTGCCGCCACCCCGGCGGTCTCCTACAATGAGCAGTTCTTC
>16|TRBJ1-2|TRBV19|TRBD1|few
CASSIMGTGGLSDYTF
TGTGCCAGTAGTATAATGGGGACAGGGGGGTTAAGCGACTACACCTTC
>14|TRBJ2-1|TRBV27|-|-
CASSSGSTYNEQFF
TGTGCCAGCTCGTCGGGGAGCACCTACAATGAGCAGTTCTTC
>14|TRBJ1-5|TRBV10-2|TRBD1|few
CASRGQGRSQPQHF
TGCGCCAGCAGAGGACAGGGGCGTAGTCAGCCCCAGCATTTT
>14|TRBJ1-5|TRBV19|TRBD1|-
CATLDRVNNQPQHF
TGTGCCACCCTAGACAGGGTGAACAATCAGCCCCAGCATTTT
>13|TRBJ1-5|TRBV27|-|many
CASSWGPNQPQHF
TGTGCCAGCAGTTGGGGACCTAATCAGCCCCAGCATTTT
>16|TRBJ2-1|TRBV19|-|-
CASSVRPSSSYNEQFF
TGTGCCAGTAGTGTCCGACCGTCGAGCTCCTACAATGAGCAGTTCTTC
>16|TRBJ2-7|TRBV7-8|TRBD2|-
CASSIISGGAAYEQYF
TGTGCCAGCAGCATCATAAGCGGGGGGGCCGCGTACGAGCAGTACTTC
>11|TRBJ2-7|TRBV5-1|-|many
CASSLGYEQYF
TGCGCCAGCAGCTTAGGTTACGAGCAGTACTTC
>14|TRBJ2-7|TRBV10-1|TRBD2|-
CATMRRGVAFEQYF
TGCGCTACAATGAGGCGGGGGGTGGCTTTCGAGCAGTACTTC
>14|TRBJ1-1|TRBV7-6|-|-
CASSKRQLNTEAFF
TGTGCCAGCAGCAAGCGACAACTGAACACTGAAGCTTTCTTT
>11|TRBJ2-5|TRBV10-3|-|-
CACRQQETQYF
TGTGCCTGCCGACAGCAAGAGACCCAGTACTTC
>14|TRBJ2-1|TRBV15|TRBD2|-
CATSRGSGGFEQFF
TGTGCCACCAGCAGAGGTAGCGGGGGGTTTGAGCAGTTCTTC
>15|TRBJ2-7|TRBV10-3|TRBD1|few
CAISDPGTGKDEQYF
TGTGCCATCAGTGACCCCGGGACAGGGAAGGACGAGCAGTACTTC
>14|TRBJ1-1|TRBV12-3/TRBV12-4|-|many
CASSFRPANTEAFF
TGTGCCAGCAGTTTCCGTCCGGCAAACACTGAAGCTTTCTTT
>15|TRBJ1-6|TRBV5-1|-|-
CASTWMSSYNSPLHF
TGCGCCAGCACCTGGATGAGCTCCTATAATTCACCCCTCCACTTT
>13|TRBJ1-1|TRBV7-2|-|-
CASSFSVNTEAFF
TGTGCCAGCAGCTTTTCGGTGAACACTGAAGCTTTCTTT
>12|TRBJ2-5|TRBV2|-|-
CASSEPRETQYF
TGTGCCAGCAGTGAGCCCCGGGAGACCCAGTACTTC
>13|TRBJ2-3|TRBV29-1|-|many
CSVDVESTDTQYF
TGCAGCGTTGATGTTGAGTCCACAGATACGCAGTATTTT
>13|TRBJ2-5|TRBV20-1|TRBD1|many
CSARTGGEETQYF
TGCAGTGCCAGGACAGGGGGCGAAGAGACCCAGTACTTC
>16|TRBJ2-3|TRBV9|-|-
CASSVRQGTSADSQYF
TGTGCCAGCAGCGTGAGGCAGGGGACGAGCGCAGATTCGCAGTATTTT
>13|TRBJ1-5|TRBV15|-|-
CATSRGGEQPQHF
TGTGCCACCAGCAGAGGGGGCGAACAGCCCCAGCATTTT
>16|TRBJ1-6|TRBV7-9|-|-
CASSLGASSYNSPLHF
TGTGCCAGCAGCTTAGGGGCAAGCTCCTATAATTCACCCCTCCACTTT
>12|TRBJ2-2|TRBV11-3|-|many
CASSFKPGELFF
TGTGCCAGCAGCTTCAAGCCCGGGGAGCTGTTTTTT
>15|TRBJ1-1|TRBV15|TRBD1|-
CATSRDGTGVTEAFF
TGTGCCACCAGCAGGGACGGGACAGGAGTAACTGAAGCTTTCTTT
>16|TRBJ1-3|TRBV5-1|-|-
CASSWGTRFSGNTIYF
TGCGCCAGCAGCTGGGGGACACGATTCTCTGGAAACACCATATATTTT
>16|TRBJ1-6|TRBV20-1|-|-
CSARDPKGGSNSPLHF
TGCAGTGCTAGAGACCCGAAGGGGGGCAGCAATTCACCCCTCCACTTT
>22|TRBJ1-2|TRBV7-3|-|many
CASSLRIVYSPDRTSYPYGYTF
TGTGCCAGCAGCTTAAGGATTGTATACTCTCCCGACAGGACATCCTACCCCTATGGCTACACCTTC
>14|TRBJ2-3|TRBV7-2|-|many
CASSPLRGADTQYF
TGTGCCAGCAGCCCCCTCCGGGGGGCGGATACGCAGTATTTT
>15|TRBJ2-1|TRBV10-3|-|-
CAISAKGALYNEQFF
TGTGCCATCAGTGCTAAAGGGGCCCTCTACAATGAGCAGTTCTTC
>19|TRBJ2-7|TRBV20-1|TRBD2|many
CSARVPSGRATSRSYEQYF
TGCAGTGCTAGAGTCCCGAGCGGGAGGGCCACCTCCCGCTCCTACGAGCAGTACTTC
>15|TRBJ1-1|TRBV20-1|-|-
CSAKAQGGMNTEAFF
TGCAGTGCCAAGGCCCAGGGTGGTATGAACACTGAAGCTTTCTTT
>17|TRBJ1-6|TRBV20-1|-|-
CSASQPLTTQYNSPLHF
TGCAGTGCTAGCCAACCCCTAACCACGCAGTATAATTCACCCCTCCACTTT
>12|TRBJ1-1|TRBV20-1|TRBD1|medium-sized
CSARTGDTEAFF
TGCAGTGCGCGGACAGGGGACACTGAAGCTTTCTTT